Described below is a single TCR beta chain sequence and its context. Method: immunoSEQ multiplex PCR; TCRdb's copy keeps in-frame clones and lacks some. The repertoire has approximately 210,000 clones, about nine tenths of them found once; the top ten carry about 9.9%. The data are from a study of blood T cell repertoires in COVID-19. V was trimmed by 4 bases and J by 2 bases, leaving 16 bases between them. The CDR3 is 17 amino acids. Per germline, CDR1 SGHNT and CDR2 YYREEE (reference sequence). Patients in Seattle were enrolled during active infection, then followed longitudinally. The J gene is TRBJ1-6, the V gene TRBV5-4; D unclear. Sequencing was carried out using peripheral blood. The sequence was obtained from a man aged 50 to 59 with COVID-19, enrolled during active disease. CDR3 residues: CASSLWWGVPYNSPLHF. The CDR3 bases are TGTGCCAGCAGCCTCTGGTGGGGAGTTCCCTATAATTCACCCCTCCACTTT.